This TCR beta chain is drawn from a study of T cell changes during pregnancy in multiple sclerosis (dated by TCRdb to the late 2010s). Background on the whole study: The study looked at changes in the T cell repertoire across pregnancy in women with multiple sclerosis.

There are 18 amino acids in the CDR3, from cysteine to phenylalanine inclusive. Only the CDR3 portion is preserved as DNA: 54 bases, with reading frame beginning at the first base. Trimming at the junction amounts to 7 bases on V and 0 bases on J, and the germline ends lie 23 bases apart. From a lookup of the germline V gene, CDR1 and CDR2 are ENHRY and SYGVKD. Comments on this clone: Its antigen is unknown. No much larger clonotype is one base removed from it; base qualities were not supplied.

The library was built by means of the immunoSEQ multiplex PCR assay. This is the immuneACCESS table as TCRdb keeps it, with only in-frame sequences that have V and J called. A part of the clones is gone; compared with another copy, unresolved V genes explain less than half, and the rest is unexplained. This sample holds almost 35,000 clones; approximately 90% were observed only once. 3.5% to 5.5% of the sample rests with the top ten. This receptor was obtained from a female donor in good health, enrolled as a control in a pregnancy study. This chain joins TRBV10-3 to TRBJ2-3, with a tentative D gene TRBD1 over 6 matching bases. Sequenced material: peripheral blood, taken in the second trimester of pregnancy. The DNA is TGTGCCATCACCCAGGGGCAGCCTTCACCTCTCAGCACAGATACGCAGTATTTT. Translated, this gives CAITQGQPSPLSTDTQYF.